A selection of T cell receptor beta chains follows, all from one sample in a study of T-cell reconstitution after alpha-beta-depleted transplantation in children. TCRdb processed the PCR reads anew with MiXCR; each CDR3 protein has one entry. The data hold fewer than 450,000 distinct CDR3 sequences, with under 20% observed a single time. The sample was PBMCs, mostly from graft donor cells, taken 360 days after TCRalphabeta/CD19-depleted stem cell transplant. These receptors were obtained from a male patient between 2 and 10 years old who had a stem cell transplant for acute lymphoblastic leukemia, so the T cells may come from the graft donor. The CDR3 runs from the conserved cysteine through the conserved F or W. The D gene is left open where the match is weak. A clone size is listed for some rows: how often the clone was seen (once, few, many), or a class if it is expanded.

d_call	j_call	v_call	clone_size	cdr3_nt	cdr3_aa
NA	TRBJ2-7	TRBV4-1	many	TGCGCCAGCAGCCAAGGACCGGGACAATGGGCCACCTACGAGCAGTACTTC	CASSQGPGQWATYEQYF
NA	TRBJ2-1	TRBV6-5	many	TGTGCCAGCAGTTACCGGGCGGGAACGAGCTCCTACAATGAGCAGTTCTTC	CASSYRAGTSSYNEQFF
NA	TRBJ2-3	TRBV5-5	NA	TGTGCCAGCAGGGAGGCGGAGGGCTGGGAGACAGGCACAGATACGCAGTATTTT	CASREAEGWETGTDTQYF
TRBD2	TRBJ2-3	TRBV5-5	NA	TGTGCCAGCAGCTTGGGAGATAGCGGGATCAGCACAGATACGCAGTATTTT	CASSLGDSGISTDTQYF
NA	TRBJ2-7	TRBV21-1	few	TGTGCCAGCAGCAAAGGGACTAGGAAAACGGGGCAGTACTTC	CASSKGTRKTGQYF
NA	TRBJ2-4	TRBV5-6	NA	TGTGCCAGCAGCTTGGCAGTCCCGGTCGGAGTTCTAGCCAAAAACATTCAGTACTTC	CASSLAVPVGVLAKNIQYF
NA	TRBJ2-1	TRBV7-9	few	TGTGCCAGCACGGAGTGGAATGAGCAGTTCTTC	CASTEWNEQFF
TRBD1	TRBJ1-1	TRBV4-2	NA	TGTGCCAGCAGCCAGCCAGGAGGGACAGGGGGTGTTGAAGCTTTCTTT	CASSQPGGTGGVEAFF
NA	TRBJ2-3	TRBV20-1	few	TGCAGTGGGACTACCCCCTTCACAGATACGCAGTATTTT	CSGTTPFTDTQYF
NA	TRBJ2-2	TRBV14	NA	TGTGCCAGCAGCCAAGATACTAGTTATTATTCCTCGGGCGGGGAGCTGTTTTTT	CASSQDTSYYSSGGELFF
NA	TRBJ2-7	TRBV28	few	TGTGCCAGCAGTTCCACAGGTGCTTCCTACGAGCAGTACTTC	CASSSTGASYEQYF
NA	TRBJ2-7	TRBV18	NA	TGTGCCAGCTCACCGAATACCTACGAGCAGTACTTC	CASSPNTYEQYF
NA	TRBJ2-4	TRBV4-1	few	TGCGCCAGCAGCCAAGAAGGGAGGAAAAACATTCAGTACTTC	CASSQEGRKNIQYF
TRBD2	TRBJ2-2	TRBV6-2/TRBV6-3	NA	TGTGCCAGCTCGATACTAGCGGGGAACACCGGGGAGCTGTTTTTT	CASSILAGNTGELFF
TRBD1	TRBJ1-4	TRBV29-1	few	TGCAGCGTTGCTTTGGGTGTTGGGACAGCCTTCAATGAAAAACTGTTTTTT	CSVALGVGTAFNEKLFF
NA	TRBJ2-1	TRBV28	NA	TGTGCCAGCACCGACCAGGAGTGGCAGGGTTACAATGAGCAGTTCTTC	CASTDQEWQGYNEQFF
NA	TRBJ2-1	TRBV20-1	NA	TGCAGTGCTAGGCGTCAGGGGGGGAATGAGCAGTTCTTC	CSARRQGGNEQFF
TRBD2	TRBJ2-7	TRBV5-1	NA	TGCGCCAGCAGCTTGGTTGCAGGGCCCGGGACTATAACCTACGAGCAGTACTTC	CASSLVAGPGTITYEQYF
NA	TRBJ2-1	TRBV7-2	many	TGTGCCAGCAGCTCTTCCGGGAGACAAACCTACAATGAGCAGTTCTTC	CASSSSGRQTYNEQFF
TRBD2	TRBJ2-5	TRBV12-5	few	TGTGCTAGTGGTTTTACCCGTAGCGGGAGGCTTCAAGAGACCCAGTACTTC	CASGFTRSGRLQETQYF
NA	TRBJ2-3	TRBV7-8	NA	TGTGCCAGCAGCTTATGGGGGGCGCGAGGGATGGGTACGCAGTATTTT	CASSLWGARGMGTQYF
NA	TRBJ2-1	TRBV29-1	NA	TGCAGCGTAGTCGGGAATGAGCAGTTCTTC	CSVVGNEQFF
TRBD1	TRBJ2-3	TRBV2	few	TGTGCCAGCAGTGAATTTGTCAGGGGGCCGACAGATACGCAGTATTTT	CASSEFVRGPTDTQYF
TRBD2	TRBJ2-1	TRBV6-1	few	TGTGCCAGCAGCCCTCCCTTGGCGGGAGACGATGAGCAGTTCTTC	CASSPPLAGDDEQFF
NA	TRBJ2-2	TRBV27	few	TGTGCCAGCAGTTTTACTCACTTGAACACCGGGGAGCTGTTTTTT	CASSFTHLNTGELFF
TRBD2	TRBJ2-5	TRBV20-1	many	TGCAGTGCCCCCCCACCTAGCGGAAGGACCACGGAGACCCAGTACTTC	CSAPPPSGRTTETQYF
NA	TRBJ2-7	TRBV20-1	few	TGCAGTGCTAGAGCGGGACAAAACTCCGAGCAGTACTTC	CSARAGQNSEQYF
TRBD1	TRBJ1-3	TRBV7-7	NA	TGTGCTAGCAGCTTATCTCTGACAGGGGGCGAAGACACCATATATTTT	CASSLSLTGGEDTIYF
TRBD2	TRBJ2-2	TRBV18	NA	TGTGCCAGCTCACCACCGGGGAGCGGGATTACCGGGGAGCTGTTTTTT	CASSPPGSGITGELFF
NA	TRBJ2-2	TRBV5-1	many	TGCGCCAGCAGCTTGGACTACACCGGGGAGCTGTTTTTT	CASSLDYTGELFF
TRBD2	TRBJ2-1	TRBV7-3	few	TGTGCCAGCACCTTAACTAGCGGGAGGATACATGAGCAGTTCTTC	CASTLTSGRIHEQFF
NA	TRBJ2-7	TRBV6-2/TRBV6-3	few	TGTGCCAGCAAGGGACTTTCCTACGAGCAGTACTTC	CASKGLSYEQYF
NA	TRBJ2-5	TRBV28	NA	TGTGCCAGCAGTTTATACAGCAAAGAGACCCAGTACTTC	CASSLYSKETQYF